This TCR beta chain was identified in a study of blood T cell repertoires in COVID-19. Study in general: From T cells, B-cell-depleted T cells, or PBMCs came the material, which was cDNA or gDNA.

Profiled with immunoSEQ multiplex PCR; TCRdb holds only in-frame clones, not every one. The data hold 200,000 to 250,000 clones, with almost 90% observed a single time. The sequenced sample was peripheral blood. This clonotype was obtained from a man younger than 35 with active or convalescent COVID-19.

The CDR3 nucleotides are TGTGCCACCAGCAGTGATCCTAGCGGAGCTGAAGAGCAGTACTTC. This translates into CATSSDPSGAEEQYF. The rearrangement links TRBV15 to TRBJ2-7; 7 nucleotides match TRBD2. Trimming removed 3 bases from V and 7 bases from J; junction bases left unmatched: 12. Germline CDR1 LNHNV, CDR2 YYDKDF (reference sequence). The CDR3 consists of 15 residues. Using reference TRBV15 and TRBJ2-7 for the parts outside the CDR3, the full variable domain is DAMVIQNPRYQVTQFGKPVTLSCSQTLNHNVMYWYQQKSSQAPKLLFHYYDKDFNNEADTPDNFQSRRPNTSFCFLDIRSPGLGDTAMYLCATSSDPSGAEEQYFGPGTRLTVT.